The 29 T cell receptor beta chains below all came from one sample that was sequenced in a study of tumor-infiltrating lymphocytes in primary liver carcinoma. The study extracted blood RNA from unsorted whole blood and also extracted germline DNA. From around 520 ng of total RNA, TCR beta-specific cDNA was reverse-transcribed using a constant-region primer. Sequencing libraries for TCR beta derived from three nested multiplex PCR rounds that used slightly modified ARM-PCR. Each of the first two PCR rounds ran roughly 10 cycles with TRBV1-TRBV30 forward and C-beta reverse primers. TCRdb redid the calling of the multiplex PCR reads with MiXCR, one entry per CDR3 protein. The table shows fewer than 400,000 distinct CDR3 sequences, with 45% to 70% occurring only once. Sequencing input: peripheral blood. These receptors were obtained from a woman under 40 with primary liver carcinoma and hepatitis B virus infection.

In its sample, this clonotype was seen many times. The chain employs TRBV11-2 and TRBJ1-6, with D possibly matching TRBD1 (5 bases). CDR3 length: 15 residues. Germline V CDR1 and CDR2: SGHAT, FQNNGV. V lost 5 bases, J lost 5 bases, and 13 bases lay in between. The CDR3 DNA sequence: TGTGCCAGCAGCCCCCGGAGGGACCATAATTCACCCCTCCACTTT. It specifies CASSPRRDHNSPLHF.

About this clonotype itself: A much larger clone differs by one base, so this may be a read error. DNA of the CDR3: TGCAACGTTGAAGATTTCGGCAGGGGGGCGAACACCATATATTTT. Translation: CNVEDFGRGANTIYF. The genes are TRBV29-1 and TRBJ1-3; 7 bases fit TRBD1. CDR1 is SQVTM and CDR2 is ANQGSEA in the germline V gene. This CDR3 is 15 amino acids long.

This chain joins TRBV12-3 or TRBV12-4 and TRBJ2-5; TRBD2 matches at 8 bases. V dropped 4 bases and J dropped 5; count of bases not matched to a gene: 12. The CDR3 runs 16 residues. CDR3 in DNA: TGTGCCAGCAGTTCATACGGGACTAGAGGGAGTGAGACCCAGTACTTC. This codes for CASSSYGTRGSETQYF.

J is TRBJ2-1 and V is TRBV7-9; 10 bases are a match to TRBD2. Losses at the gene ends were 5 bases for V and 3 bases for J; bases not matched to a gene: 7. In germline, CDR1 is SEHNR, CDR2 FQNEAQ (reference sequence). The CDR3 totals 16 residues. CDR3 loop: CASSERAGGDYNEQFF. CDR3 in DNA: TGTGCCAGCAGCGAACGAGCGGGAGGGGACTACAATGAGCAGTTCTTC. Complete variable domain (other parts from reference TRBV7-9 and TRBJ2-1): DTGVSQNPRHKITKRGQNVTFRCDPISEHNRLYWYRQTLGQGPEFLTYFQNEAQLEKSRLLSDRFSAERPKGSFSTLEIQRTEQGDSAMYLCASSERAGGDYNEQFFGPGTRLTVL.

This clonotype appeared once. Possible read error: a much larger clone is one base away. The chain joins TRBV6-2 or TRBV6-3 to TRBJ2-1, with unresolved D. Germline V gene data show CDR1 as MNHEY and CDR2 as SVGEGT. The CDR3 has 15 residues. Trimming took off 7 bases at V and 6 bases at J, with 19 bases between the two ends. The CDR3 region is CASTPLAEGFNEQFF. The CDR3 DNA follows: TGTGCCAGCACCCCTCTGGCCGAAGGATTCAATGAGCAGTTCTTC.

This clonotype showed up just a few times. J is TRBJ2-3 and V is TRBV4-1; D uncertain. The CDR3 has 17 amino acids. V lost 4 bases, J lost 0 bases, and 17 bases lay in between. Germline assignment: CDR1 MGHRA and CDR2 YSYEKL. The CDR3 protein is CASSPLLQSLSTDTQYF. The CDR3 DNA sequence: TGCGCCAGCAGCCCACTCCTACAGAGTCTGAGCACAGATACGCAGTATTTT.

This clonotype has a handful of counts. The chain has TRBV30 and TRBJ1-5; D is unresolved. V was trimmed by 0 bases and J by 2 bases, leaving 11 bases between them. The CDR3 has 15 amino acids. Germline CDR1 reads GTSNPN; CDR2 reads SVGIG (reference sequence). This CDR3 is CAWSVAGNGNQPQHF. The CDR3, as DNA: TGTGCCTGGAGTGTAGCCGGCAACGGCAATCAGCCCCAGCATTTT.

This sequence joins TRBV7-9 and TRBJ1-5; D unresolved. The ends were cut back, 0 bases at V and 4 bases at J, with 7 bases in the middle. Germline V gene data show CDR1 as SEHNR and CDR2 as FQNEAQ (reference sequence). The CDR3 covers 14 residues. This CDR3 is CASSLASSNQPQHF. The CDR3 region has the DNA TGTGCCAGCAGCTTAGCGTCCAGTAATCAGCCCCAGCATTTT.

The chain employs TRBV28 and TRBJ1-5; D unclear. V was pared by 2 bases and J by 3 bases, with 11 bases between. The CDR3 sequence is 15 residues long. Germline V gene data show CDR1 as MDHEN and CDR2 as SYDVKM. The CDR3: CASSLKGPPNQPQHF. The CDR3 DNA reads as TGTGCCAGCAGTTTAAAGGGCCCCCCCAATCAGCCCCAGCATTTT.

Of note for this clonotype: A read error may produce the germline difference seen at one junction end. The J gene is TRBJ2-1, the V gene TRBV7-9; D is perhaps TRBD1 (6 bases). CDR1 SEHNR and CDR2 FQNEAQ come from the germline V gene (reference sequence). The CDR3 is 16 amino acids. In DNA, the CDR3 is TGTACCAGCAGCTTTTACCTCGGGACAAGGAATAATGAGCAGTTCTTC. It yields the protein CTSSFYLGTRNNEQFF.

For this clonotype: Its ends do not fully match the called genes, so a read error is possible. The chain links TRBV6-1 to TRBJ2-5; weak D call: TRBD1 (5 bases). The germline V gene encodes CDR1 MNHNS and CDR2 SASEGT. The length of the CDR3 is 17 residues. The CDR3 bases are TGTGCCAGCAGAGAAGAATTAATAGTAAGGGGCCAAGAGACCCAGTACTTC. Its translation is CASREELIVRGQETQYF.

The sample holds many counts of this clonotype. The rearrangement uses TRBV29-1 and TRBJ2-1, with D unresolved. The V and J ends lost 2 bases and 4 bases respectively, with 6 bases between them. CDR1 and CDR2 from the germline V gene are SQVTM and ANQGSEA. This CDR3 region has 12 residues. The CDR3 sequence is CSVEMGYNEQFF. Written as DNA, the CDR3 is TGCAGCGTTGAAATGGGATACAATGAGCAGTTCTTC.

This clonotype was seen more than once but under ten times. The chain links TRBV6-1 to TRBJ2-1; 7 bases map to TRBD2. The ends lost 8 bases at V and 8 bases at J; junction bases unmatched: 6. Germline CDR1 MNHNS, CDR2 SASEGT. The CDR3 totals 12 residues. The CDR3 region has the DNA TGTGCCAGCTGGGGGGGGGACTATGAGCAGTTCTTC. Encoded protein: CASWGGDYEQFF.

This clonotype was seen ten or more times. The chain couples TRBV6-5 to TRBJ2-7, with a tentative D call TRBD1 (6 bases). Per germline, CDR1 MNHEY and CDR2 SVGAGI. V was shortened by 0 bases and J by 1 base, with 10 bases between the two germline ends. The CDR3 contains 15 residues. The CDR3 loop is CASSYSGGRSYEQYF. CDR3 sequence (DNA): TGTGCCAGCAGTTACTCAGGGGGAAGGTCCTACGAGCAGTACTTC.

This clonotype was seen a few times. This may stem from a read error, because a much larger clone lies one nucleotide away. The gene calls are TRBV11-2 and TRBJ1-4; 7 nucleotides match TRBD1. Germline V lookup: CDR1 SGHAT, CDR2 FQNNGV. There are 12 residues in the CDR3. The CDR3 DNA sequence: TGTGACAGCAGCCCCAGGGGGGAAAAACTGTTTTTT. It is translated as CDSSPRGEKLFF. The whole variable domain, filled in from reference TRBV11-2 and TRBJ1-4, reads EAGVAQSPRYKIIEKRQSVAFWCNPISGHATLYWYQQILGQGPKLLIQFQNNGVVDDSQLPKDRFSAERLKGVDSTLKIQPAKLEDSAVYLCDSSPRGEKLFFGSGTQLSVL.

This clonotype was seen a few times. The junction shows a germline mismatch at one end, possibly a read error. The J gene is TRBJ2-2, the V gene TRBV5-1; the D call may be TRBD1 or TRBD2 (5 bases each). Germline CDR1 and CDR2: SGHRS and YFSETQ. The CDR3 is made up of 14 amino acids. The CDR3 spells CASSLGANTGELFF. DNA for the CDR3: TGTGCCAGCAGCTTAGGGGCGAACACCGGGGAGCTATTTTTT.

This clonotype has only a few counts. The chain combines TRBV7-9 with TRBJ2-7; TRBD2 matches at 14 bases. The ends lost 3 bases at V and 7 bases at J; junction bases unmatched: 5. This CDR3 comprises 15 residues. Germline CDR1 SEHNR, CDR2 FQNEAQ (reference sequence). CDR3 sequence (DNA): TGTGCCAGCAGCTTCGGAGGACTAGCGGGAGGTGAGCAGTACTTC. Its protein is CASSFGGLAGGEQYF.

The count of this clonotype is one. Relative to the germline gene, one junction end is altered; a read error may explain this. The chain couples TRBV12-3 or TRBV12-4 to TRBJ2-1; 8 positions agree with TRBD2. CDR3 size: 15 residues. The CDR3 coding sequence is TGCGCCAGCAGTTTAAGGGGACTAGTCACCAATGAGCAGTTCTTC. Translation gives CASSLRGLVTNEQFF.

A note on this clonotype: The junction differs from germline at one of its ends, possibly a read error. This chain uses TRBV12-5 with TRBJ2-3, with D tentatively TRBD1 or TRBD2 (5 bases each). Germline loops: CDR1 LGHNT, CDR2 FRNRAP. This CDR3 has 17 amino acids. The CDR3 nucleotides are TGTACTAGTGGTATTGACGTGGGGCAGGCCGTCACAGATACGCAGTATTTT. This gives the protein CTSGIDVGQAVTDTQYF.

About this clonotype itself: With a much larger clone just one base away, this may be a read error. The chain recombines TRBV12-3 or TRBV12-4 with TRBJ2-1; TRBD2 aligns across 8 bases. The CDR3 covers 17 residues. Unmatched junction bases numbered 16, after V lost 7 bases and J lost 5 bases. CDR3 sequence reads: CASTPGLVGYPDNEQFF. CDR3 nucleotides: TGTGCCAGCACCCCGGGACTAGTGGGCTACCCGGACAATGAGCAGTTCTTC.

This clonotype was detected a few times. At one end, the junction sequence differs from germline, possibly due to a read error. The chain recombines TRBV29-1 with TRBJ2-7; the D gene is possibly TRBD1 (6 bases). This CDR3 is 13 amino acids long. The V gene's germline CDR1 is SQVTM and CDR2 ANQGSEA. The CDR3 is CSVLDSFTYERYF. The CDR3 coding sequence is TGCAGCGTTTTGGACAGCTTCACCTACGAGCGGTACTTC.

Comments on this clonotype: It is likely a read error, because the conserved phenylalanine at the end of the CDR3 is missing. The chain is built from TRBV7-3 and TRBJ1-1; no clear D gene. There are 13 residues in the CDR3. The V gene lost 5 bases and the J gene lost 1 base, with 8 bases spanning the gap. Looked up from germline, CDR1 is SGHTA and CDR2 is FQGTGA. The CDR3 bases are TGTGCCAGCAGCCCGCAGGAGAACACTGAAGCTTTCATT. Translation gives CASSPQENTEAFI.

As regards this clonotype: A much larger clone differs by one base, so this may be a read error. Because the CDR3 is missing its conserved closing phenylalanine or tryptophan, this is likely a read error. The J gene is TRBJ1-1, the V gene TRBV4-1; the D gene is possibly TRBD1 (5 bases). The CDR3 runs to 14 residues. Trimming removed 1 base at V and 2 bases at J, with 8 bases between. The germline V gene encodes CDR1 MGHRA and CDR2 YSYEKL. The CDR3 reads CASSQARVNTEAFS. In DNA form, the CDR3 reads TGCGCCAGCAGCCAAGCCAGGGTTAACACTGAAGCTTTCTCT.

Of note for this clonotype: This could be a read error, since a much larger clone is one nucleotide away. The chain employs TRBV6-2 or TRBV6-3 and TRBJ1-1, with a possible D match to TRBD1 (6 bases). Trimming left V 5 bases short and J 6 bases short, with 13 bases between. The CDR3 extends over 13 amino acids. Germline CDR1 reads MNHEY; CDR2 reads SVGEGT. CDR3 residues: CASSRRGYSEAFF. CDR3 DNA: TGTGCCAGCAGTCGCAGGGGCTACTCTGAAGCTTTCTTT.

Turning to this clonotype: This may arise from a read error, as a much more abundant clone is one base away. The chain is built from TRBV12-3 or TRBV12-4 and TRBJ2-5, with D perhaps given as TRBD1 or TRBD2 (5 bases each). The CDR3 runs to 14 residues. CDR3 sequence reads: CVSSFYGAEETQYF. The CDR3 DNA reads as TGTGTCAGCAGTTTTTACGGGGCGGAAGAGACCCAGTACTTC.

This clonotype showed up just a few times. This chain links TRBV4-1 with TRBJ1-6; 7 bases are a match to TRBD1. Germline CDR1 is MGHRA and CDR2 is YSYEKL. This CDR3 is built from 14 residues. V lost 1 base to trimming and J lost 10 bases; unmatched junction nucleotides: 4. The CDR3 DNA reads TGCGCCAGCAGCCAAGTAACAGGGGCCTCACCCCTCCACTTT. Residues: CASSQVTGASPLHF.

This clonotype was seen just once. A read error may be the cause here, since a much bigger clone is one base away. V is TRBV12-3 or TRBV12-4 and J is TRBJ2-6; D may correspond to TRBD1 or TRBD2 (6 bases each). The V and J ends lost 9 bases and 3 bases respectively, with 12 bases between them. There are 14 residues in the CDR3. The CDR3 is CASTGGVGANVLTF. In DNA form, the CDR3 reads TGTGCCAGTACCGGGGGCGTTGGGGCCAACGTCCTGACTTTC.

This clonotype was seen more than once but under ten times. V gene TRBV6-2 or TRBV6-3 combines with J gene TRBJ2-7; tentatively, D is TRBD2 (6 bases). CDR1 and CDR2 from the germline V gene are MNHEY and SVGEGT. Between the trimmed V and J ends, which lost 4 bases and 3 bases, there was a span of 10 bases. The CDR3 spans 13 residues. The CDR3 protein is CASSSSGLYEQYF. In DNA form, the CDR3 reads TGTGCCAGCAGTTCCTCGGGACTCTACGAGCAGTACTTC.

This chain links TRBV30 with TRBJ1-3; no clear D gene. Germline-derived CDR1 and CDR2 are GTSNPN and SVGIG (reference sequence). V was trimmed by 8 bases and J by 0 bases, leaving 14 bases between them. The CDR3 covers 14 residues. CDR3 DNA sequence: TGTGCCGTTATTATTTTGCCCTCTGGAAACACCATATATTTT. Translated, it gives CAVIILPSGNTIYF. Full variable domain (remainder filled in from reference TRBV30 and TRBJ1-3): SQTIHQWPATLVQPVGSPLSLECTVEGTSNPNLYWYRQAAGRGLQLLFYSVGIGQISSEVPQNLSASRPQDRQFILSSKKLLLSDSGFYLCAVIILPSGNTIYFGEGSWLTVV.